Shown below are 23 T cell receptor beta chains from a single sample sequenced in a study of metastatic and nonmetastatic thyroid tumors. MiXCR re-clonotyped the PCR reads for TCRdb. The repertoire holds nearly 35,000 clones, with more than 15% as singletons. Every patient underwent thyroid surgery untreated. Sequenced sample: blood. These receptors came from a female donor with papillary thyroid cancer or a benign thyroid nodule (not recorded which). Some clones in this sample may be carry-over from other donors' samples.

This clone appeared a few times. The chain links TRBV27 to TRBJ1-2; 8 nucleotides line up with TRBD1. The CDR3 spans 17 residues. J gave up 4 bases and V 3 bases, and 13 bases lay outside the gene matches. Looked up from germline, CDR1 is MNHEY and CDR2 is SMNVEV (reference sequence). This chain's CDR3 is CASSFIQTGAFPYGYTF. CDR3 nucleotides: TGTGCCAGCAGTTTTATCCAGACAGGGGCATTCCCCTATGGCTACACCTTC.

In this sample, this clone turned up a few times. The CDR3 spells CASSLGLNTEAFF. The DNA for the CDR3 is TGCGCCAGCAGCCTTGGACTGAACACTGAAGCTTTCTTT. The chain has TRBV4-1 and TRBJ1-1; no definite D call. Per germline, CDR1 MGHRA and CDR2 YSYEKL. Between the trimmed V and J ends, which lost 4 bases and 0 bases, there was a span of 6 bases. The CDR3 length is 13 residues.

Many counts were recorded for this clone. The V call is TRBV3-1, the J call TRBJ1-5; 9 nucleotides line up with TRBD1. Per the germline V gene, CDR1 is LGHDT and CDR2 is YNNKEL (reference sequence). The V gene end was trimmed by 0 bases and the J gene end by 7 bases; junction bases not matched to a gene: 4. CDR3 length: 15 residues. The CDR3: CASSQDYRGRQPQHF. In DNA form, the CDR3 reads TGTGCCAGCAGCCAAGATTACAGGGGGCGGCAGCCCCAGCATTTT.

The chain couples TRBV30 to TRBJ2-7, with 10 bases that match TRBD2. Trimming took 1 base from V and 5 from J; bases not matched to a gene: 2. The CDR3 spans 13 residues. Looked up from germline, CDR1 is GTSNPN and CDR2 is SVGIG (reference sequence). The CDR3 here is CAWSASGSNEQYF. CDR3 coding DNA: TGTGCCTGGAGTGCTAGCGGGAGCAACGAGCAGTACTTC.

The gene calls are TRBV11-3 and TRBJ1-1, with D hard to call. The CDR3 loop spans 15 amino acids. Trimming took off 1 base at V and 1 base at J, with 10 bases between the two ends. Germline V gene sequence: CDR1 SGHNT, CDR2 YENEEA. The CDR3 coding sequence is TGTGCCAGCAGCTTAGGCGGTCCGGCGAACACTGAAGCTTTCTTT. Residues: CASSLGGPANTEAFF.

This clone was counted at least ten times. J is TRBJ1-1 and V is TRBV10-3, with unresolved D. CDR3 length equals 15 residues. The germline gives CDR1 ENHRY, CDR2 SYGVKD. Trimming cost V 0 bases and J 7 bases, with 15 bases left between them. The CDR3 DNA reads as TGTGCCATCAGTGAGTCGCGAGGCTCTGACGGTGAAGCTTTCTTT. Translating gives CAISESRGSDGEAFF.

The CDR3 DNA is TGTGCCAGCAGCCGGACTAGCGGGAAGGCTCAAGAGAACAAGTACTTC. This sequence encodes CASSRTSGKAQENKYF. The rearrangement joins TRBV7-9 to TRBJ2-5; 12 bases map to TRBD2. In germline, CDR1 is SEHNR, CDR2 FQNEAQ (reference sequence). The V segment lost 5 bases and the J segment 12 bases; nucleotides outside the gene matches: 16. The CDR3 runs 16 residues.

Worth noting for this clone: At one boundary the junction diverges from the germline segment, which might be a read error. The CDR3 protein is CANSYKGMAFF. CDR3 nucleotides: TGTGCCAACAGTTACAAGGGTATGGCTTTCTTT. V is TRBV6-2 or TRBV6-3 and J is TRBJ1-1; no clear D gene. This CDR3 is 11 amino acids long. Germline V gene sequence: CDR1 MNHEY, CDR2 SVGEGT.

This clone showed up many times. The rearrangement uses TRBV5-1 and TRBJ2-7; D not certain. The V gene lost 8 bases and the J gene lost 3 bases, with 12 bases spanning the gap. CDR1 is SGHRS, CDR2 YFSETQ, per germline. The CDR3 totals 12 residues. Here the CDR3 DNA reads TGCGCCAGTACTAACGACGACTACGAGCAGTACTTC. This encodes CASTNDDYEQYF.

CDR3 amino acids: CASSYTKGQGNTEAFF. The CDR3, as DNA: TGCGCCAGCAGCTATACTAAGGGACAGGGGAACACTGAAGCTTTCTTT. The chain combines TRBV4-1 with TRBJ1-1, with 9 bases fitting TRBD1. V gave up 5 bases and J gave up 1 base; unmatched junction bases: 8. The CDR3 totals 16 residues. Germline V gene data show CDR1 as MGHRA and CDR2 as YSYEKL.

This sequence joins TRBV20-1 and TRBJ2-1, with TRBD2 identical over 10 bases. V shed 0 bases and J 7 bases; nucleotides not matched to a gene: 6. The CDR3 extends over 15 amino acids. CDR1 is DFQATT and CDR2 is SNEGSKA in the germline V gene (reference sequence). The CDR3 coding sequence is TGCAGTGCTAGAGATCGGGCTAGCGGGAGTAATGAGCAGTTCTTC. Protein sequence: CSARDRASGSNEQFF.

By share, this clone ranks as medium-sized. The chain employs TRBV6-1 and TRBJ1-2; D gene uncertain. Deletions cut 5 bases from V and 4 bases from J, with 14 bases between. This CDR3 is built from 14 residues. CDR1 MNHNS and CDR2 SASEGT come from the germline V gene. CDR3 loop: CASSTPTGSYGYTF. The CDR3 DNA reads TGTGCCAGCAGTACACCCACCGGGAGCTATGGCTACACCTTC.

J is TRBJ2-3 and V is TRBV10-3; 10 bases match TRBD2. There are 17 residues in the CDR3. The V gene's germline CDR1 is ENHRY and CDR2 SYGVKD. The junction had 10 bases not matched to a gene; V was cut back by 2 bases and J by 5 bases. DNA for the CDR3: TGTGCCATCAGTGAGGCCGGGGTAGCGGGAGGCCTAGATACGCAGTATTTT. Protein sequence: CAISEAGVAGGLDTQYF.

This clone was detected many times. The chain employs TRBV19 and TRBJ2-5; D is uncertain. Trimming removed 4 bases from V and 5 bases from J, with 11 bases in between. This CDR3 is built from 13 residues. Looked up from germline, CDR1 is LNHDA and CDR2 is SQIVND (reference sequence). CDR3 sequence: CASSRAFRETQYF. The CDR3 DNA sequence: TGTGCCAGTAGTAGGGCCTTCCGGGAGACCCAGTACTTC.

The sample holds many counts of this clone. This chain connects TRBV7-8 to TRBJ1-2; D may be TRBD1 (6 bases). CDR3 length equals 14 residues. Per germline, CDR1 SGHVS and CDR2 FQNEAQ. V was trimmed by 4 bases and J by 4 bases, leaving 13 bases between them. CDR3 sequence (DNA): TGTGCCAGCAGCTCCGGGGGCGCGCTCTATGGCTACACCTTC. Translated, it gives CASSSGGALYGYTF.

This clone was picked up many times. The DNA for the CDR3 is TGTGCCTGGAGTCTCACAGGAACCTACGAGCAGTACTTC. It is translated as CAWSLTGTYEQYF. This rearrangement joins TRBV30 to TRBJ2-7, with D perhaps TRBD1 (5 bases). V shed 2 bases and J shed 2 bases, with 10 bases lying between them. The CDR3 consists of 13 residues. Looked up from germline, CDR1 is GTSNPN and CDR2 is SVGIG (reference sequence).

In its sample, this clone was seen many times. The V call is TRBV7-8, the J call TRBJ2-1; 13 positions agree with TRBD2. The CDR3 is 16 amino acids. From germline, CDR1 is SGHVS and CDR2 FQNEAQ. The ends lost 5 bases at V and 4 bases at J; junction bases unmatched: 5. The CDR3, as DNA: TGTGCCAGCAGCCCCATGACTAGCGGGAGGTACAATGAGCAGTTCTTC. Residues: CASSPMTSGRYNEQFF. The complete variable domain, with remaining parts taken from reference TRBV7-8 and TRBJ2-1, reads GAGVSQSPRYKVAKRGQDVALRCDPISGHVSLFWYQQALGQGPEFLTYFQNEAQLDKSGLPSDRFFAERPEGSVSTLKIQRTQQEDSAVYLCASSPMTSGRYNEQFFGPGTRLTVL.

This clone has a count of ten or more. The V and J genes are TRBV5-1 and TRBJ2-5; 8 bases are a match to TRBD1. This CDR3 spans 15 amino acids. The germline CDR1 and CDR2 sequences are SGHRS and YFSETQ. Germline trimming cut 3 bases from V and 4 bases from J; bases unmatched to any gene: 8. CDR3 coding DNA: TGCGCCAGCAGCTCGGACAGGGAAATTGGAGAGACCCAGTACTTC. Its translation: CASSSDREIGETQYF.

This clone was recorded at least ten times. J is TRBJ1-5 and V is TRBV10-3; 9 bases map to TRBD1. The V gene's germline CDR1 is ENHRY and CDR2 SYGVKD. The CDR3 spans 14 residues. V lost 10 bases and J lost 3; bases outside the gene matches: 7. The CDR3 nucleotides read TGTGCCAGCGCACAGGGGGCGGACAATCAGCCCCAGCATTTT. The encoded protein is CASAQGADNQPQHF.

The chain combines TRBV2 with TRBJ2-7; 9 nucleotides line up with TRBD1. The V and J ends lost 8 bases and 5 bases, in that order; junction bases with no gene match: 7. The CDR3 has 13 amino acids. Germline assignment: CDR1 SNHLY and CDR2 FYNNEI. The CDR3, as DNA: TGTGCCAGCCTCTCAGGGACAGGGAACGAGCAGTACTTC. Translation: CASLSGTGNEQYF.

Comments on this clone: This sequence may be a read error, since a much larger clone differs from it by one base. Other nucleotide sequences from this sample produce the same CDR3. The CDR3 region has the DNA TGCAGCGCCGCTGACATCCTCAACACTGAAGCTTTCTTT. It specifies CSAADILNTEAFF. The chain joins TRBV29-1 to TRBJ1-1; the D is unclear. Trimming removed 7 bases at V and 2 bases at J, with 14 bases between. The germline gives CDR1 SQVTM, CDR2 ANQGSEA. The CDR3 length is 13 residues.

The chain couples TRBV11-2 to TRBJ2-2; 10 bases match TRBD2. CDR3 length: 17 residues. After removal of 6 bases from V and 3 bases from J, the junction contained 10 bases not matched to a gene. Germline V lookup: CDR1 SGHAT, CDR2 FQNNGV. CDR3 sequence reads: CASSRYSGRMYTGELFF. CDR3 sequence (DNA): TGTGCCAGCAGTAGGTATAGCGGGAGGATGTACACCGGGGAGCTGTTTTTT.

There are many counts of this clone. This chain connects TRBV6-1 to TRBJ1-1; D is ambiguous. Germline lookup yields CDR1 MNHNS and CDR2 SASEGT. CDR3 length: 13 amino acids. V lost 7 bases to trimming and J lost 6 bases, with 15 bases between them. The CDR3 region is CASKVGSNSEAFF. The CDR3 region has the DNA TGTGCCAGCAAGGTGGGCAGCAACTCTGAAGCTTTCTTT.